This T cell receptor beta chain emerged from a study of blood T cell repertoires in COVID-19. With 4 bases removed from V and 2 bases from J, the gap between germline ends came to 7 bases. This CDR3 comprises 12 residues. Germline lookup yields CDR1 SGHRS and CDR2 YFSETQ. This table comes from immunoSEQ multiplex PCR, and its TCRdb copy is limited to in-frame clones, with some not included. Among roughly 280,000 clones listed, around 87% were seen once. Source material: peripheral blood. This chain joins TRBV5-1 and TRBJ2-7; D is perhaps TRBD2 (5 bases). The receptor comes from a young man with active or convalescent COVID-19. CDR3 in amino acids: CASSEGAYEQYF. The CDR3 DNA sequence: TGCGCCAGCAGCGAGGGCGCCTACGAGCAGTACTTC. The whole variable domain, remainder taken from reference TRBV5-1 and TRBJ2-7, is KAGVTQTPRYLIKTRGQQVTLSCSPISGHRSVSWYQQTPGQGLQFLFEYFSETQRNKGNFPGRFSGRQFSNSRSEMNVSTLELGDSALYLCASSEGAYEQYFGPGTRLTVT.